This passage covers 23 T cell receptor beta chains from one sample sequenced in a study of blood T cell repertoires in COVID-19. Clones were sequenced by immunoSEQ multiplex PCR, and TCRdb holds only the in-frame ones, with some missing. Found here are a few hundred thousand clones, more than 75% of them singletons; the top ten hold about 4.6%. The specimen sequenced was PBMCs or T cells enriched from blood (not recorded which). These receptors were obtained from a man under 40 who had recovered from COVID-19.

The V and J genes are TRBV6-1 and TRBJ1-5; 9 nucleotides line up with TRBD1. The CDR3 runs to 17 residues. Trimming cost V 4 bases and J 4 bases; bases outside gene matches: 11. Per germline, CDR1 MNHNS and CDR2 SASEGT. CDR3 in amino acids: CASSGDRVIPRNQPQHF. The DNA for the CDR3 is TGTGCCAGCAGTGGGGACAGGGTAATACCGCGAAATCAGCCCCAGCATTTT.

This clone has just a few counts. The V call is TRBV5-1, the J call TRBJ2-1; TRBD1 might be the D (9 bases). CDR3 size: 19 residues. Germline loops: CDR1 SGHRS, CDR2 YFSETQ. The V gene lost 3 bases and the J gene lost 4 bases, with 26 bases spanning the gap. The chain's CDR3 is CASSSAGQGSGGGYNEQFF. CDR3 in DNA: TGCGCCAGCAGCTCCGCGGGACAGGGAAGCGGGGGTGGATACAATGAGCAGTTCTTC.

This clone occurred a few times. This chain joins TRBV7-2 and TRBJ2-7; maybe TRBD1 (6 bases). Germline-derived CDR1 and CDR2 are SGHTA and FQGNSA. There are 13 residues in the CDR3. Between the trimmed V and J ends, which lost 3 bases and 6 bases, there was a span of 12 bases. The CDR3 sequence: CASSFPFRGEQYF. The DNA of the CDR3 is TGTGCCAGCAGCTTCCCATTCAGGGGCGAGCAGTACTTC.

The chain is built from TRBV4-1 and TRBJ1-1; the match to TRBD1 covers 11 bases. Per germline, CDR1 MGHRA and CDR2 YSYEKL. CDR3 length: 19 amino acids. Trimming removed 4 bases from V and 4 bases from J; junction bases left unmatched: 17. CDR3: CASSPNSGQGALVGTEAFF. The CDR3 DNA is TGCGCCAGCAGCCCTAACTCTGGACAGGGGGCTTTGGTGGGCACTGAAGCTTTCTTT.

V is TRBV10-1 and J is TRBJ2-5; tentatively, D is TRBD2 (6 bases). CDR1 and CDR2 from the germline V gene are WNHNN and SYGVQD (reference sequence). The CDR3 covers 15 residues. V lost 4 bases to trimming and J lost 0 bases, with 12 bases between them. CDR3 region: CASSGGPGDQETQYF. In DNA, the CDR3 is TGCGCCAGCAGTGGAGGTCCGGGGGACCAAGAGACCCAGTACTTC.

The chain combines TRBV7-9 with TRBJ2-7; a weak D match, TRBD1 (6 bases). The ends were cut back, 1 base at V and 3 bases at J, with 7 bases in the middle. Per the germline V gene, CDR1 is SEHNR and CDR2 is FQNEAQ (reference sequence). This CDR3 has 13 residues. Here the CDR3 reads CASSLEQGYEQYF. Here the CDR3 DNA reads TGTGCCAGCAGCTTAGAACAGGGCTACGAGCAGTACTTC.

This clone occurred a few times. The CDR3 reads CASSPLSNYGYTF. The CDR3 nucleotides are TGTGCCAGCAGCCCCTTATCGAACTATGGCTACACCTTC. The rearrangement joins TRBV12-3 or TRBV12-4 to TRBJ1-2; the D is unclear. Trimming shortened V by 6 bases and J by 2 bases, and 10 bases separated the two germline ends. The CDR3 sequence is 13 residues long.

The chain links TRBV28 to TRBJ2-2; TRBD1 agrees at 7 bases. Germline V gives CDR1 MDHEN, CDR2 SYDVKM. The CDR3 has 15 residues. Trimming took 6 bases from V and 6 from J; bases not matched to a gene: 10. The CDR3 spells CASSPEGAGPGELFF. CDR3 coding DNA: TGTGCCAGCAGCCCAGAGGGGGCTGGCCCCGGGGAGCTGTTTTTT.

The chain joins TRBV6-1 to TRBJ1-5; tentative D call: TRBD1 (5 bases). V was cut by 1 base and J by 3 bases, with 10 bases left in between. The length of the CDR3 is 15 residues. In germline, CDR1 is MNHNS, CDR2 SASEGT. The CDR3 reads CASSEEGHFNQPQHF. Here the CDR3 DNA reads TGTGCCAGCAGTGAAGAGGGGCACTTCAATCAGCCCCAGCATTTT.

J is TRBJ2-2 and V is TRBV18; 8 bases map to TRBD1. J lost 6 bases, V lost 4 bases, and 1 base had no gene match. Per the germline V gene, CDR1 is KGHSH and CDR2 is LQKENI. The CDR3 length is 13 residues. In DNA, the CDR3 is TGTGCCAGCTCACTACAGGGGGCCGGGGAGCTGTTTTTT. This sequence encodes CASSLQGAGELFF.

The V call is TRBV4-1, the J call TRBJ2-3; unclear D gene. CDR1 and CDR2 from the germline V gene are MGHRA and YSYEKL. The CDR3 has 13 amino acids. V gave up 2 bases and J gave up 2 bases, with 5 bases separating them. The CDR3 bases are TGCGCCAGCAGCCAACAGGACACAGATACGCAGTATTTT. This gives the protein CASSQQDTDTQYF.

The chain is built from TRBV6-1 and TRBJ2-5, with 12 bases fitting TRBD2. V lost 3 bases to trimming and J lost 4 bases; unmatched junction nucleotides: 9. CDR3 length: 17 residues. Per the germline V gene, CDR1 is MNHNS and CDR2 is SASEGT. The CDR3 spells CASSEELAGGMGETQYF. CDR3 nucleotide sequence: TGTGCCAGCAGTGAGGAACTAGCGGGGGGAATGGGAGAGACCCAGTACTTC.

The genes are TRBV30 and TRBJ2-1; 7 nucleotides match TRBD2. CDR3 length equals 12 residues. Germline V gene data show CDR1 as GTSNPN and CDR2 as SVGIG (reference sequence). Trimming took 1 base from V and 7 from J; bases not matched to a gene: 1. This CDR3 reads CAWSDSGNEQFF. The DNA of the CDR3 is TGTGCCTGGAGTGATAGCGGGAATGAGCAGTTCTTC.

This chain links TRBV10-1 with TRBJ2-7; 7 bases map to TRBD1. This CDR3 comprises 13 residues. The V and J ends lost 0 bases and 5 bases, in that order; junction bases with no gene match: 1. Germline V gene data show CDR1 as WNHNN and CDR2 as SYGVQD (reference sequence). For the CDR3, the DNA is TGCGCCAGCAGTGAGTCAGGGGGCCACGAGCAGTACTTC. This gives the protein CASSESGGHEQYF.

This clone has only a few counts. This sequence joins TRBV24-1 and TRBJ2-3, with 16 bases lining up with TRBD2. This CDR3 is 21 amino acids long. Germline V CDR1 and CDR2: KGHDR, SFDVKD. The ends lost 0 bases at V and 6 bases at J; junction bases unmatched: 14. The CDR3 DNA reads as TGTGCCACCAGTGATTTGCGGTCCGGGACTAGCGGGAGGGATCTTCTGGATACGCAGTATTTT. Its translation is CATSDLRSGTSGRDLLDTQYF.

The V and J genes are TRBV4-1 and TRBJ2-1, with D maybe TRBD2 (6 bases). Per germline, CDR1 MGHRA and CDR2 YSYEKL. V dropped 4 bases and J dropped 4 bases, with 11 bases sitting between them. The CDR3 has 14 amino acids. The CDR3 here is CASSRSGIYNEQFF. The CDR3 coding sequence is TGCGCCAGCAGCCGTAGCGGAATTTACAATGAGCAGTTCTTC.

This sequence joins TRBV2 and TRBJ1-6, with 7 bases aligning to TRBD1. The CDR3 loop spans 14 amino acids. Germline CDR1 and CDR2: SNHLY and FYNNEI. Trimming at V came to 5 bases and at J to 7 bases, leaving 5 bases not matched to a gene. In DNA, the CDR3 is TGTGCCAGCAGTACAGGGGTGGGGAATTCACCCCTCCACTTT. Translated, it gives CASSTGVGNSPLHF. The complete variable domain, with remaining parts taken from reference TRBV2 and TRBJ1-6, reads EPEVTQTPSHQVTQMGQEVILRCVPISNHLYFYWYRQILGQKVEFLVSFYNNEISEKSEIFDDQFSVERPDGSNFTLKIRSTKLEDSAMYFCASSTGVGNSPLHFGNGTRLTVT.

V usage is TRBV30 and J usage is TRBJ1-5; the D gene is possibly TRBD1 (5 bases). This CDR3 spans 13 amino acids. Germline CDR1 and CDR2: GTSNPN and SVGIG (reference sequence). Trimming pared 6 bases from V and 3 bases from J, leaving 12 bases between. The CDR3 DNA sequence: TGTGCCTGCGGGCAGGGCTTCAATCAGCCCCAGCATTTT. This encodes CACGQGFNQPQHF.

The V and J genes are TRBV5-4 and TRBJ2-1, with 11 nucleotides matching TRBD1. This CDR3 spans 17 amino acids. Losses at the gene ends were 0 bases for V and 10 bases for J; bases not matched to a gene: 12. Germline CDR1 SGHNT, CDR2 YYREEE (reference sequence). CDR3 protein: CASSLDSGTGGVGEQFF. CDR3 DNA sequence: TGTGCCAGCAGCTTGGACTCCGGGACAGGGGGAGTGGGCGAGCAGTTCTTC. Together with reference TRBV5-4 and TRBJ2-1, the CDR3 gives the full variable domain: ETGVTQSPTHLIKTRGQQVTLRCSSQSGHNTVSWYQQALGQGPQFIFQYYREEENGRGNFPPRFSGLQFPNYSSELNVNALELDDSALYLCASSLDSGTGGVGEQFFGPGTRLTVL.

The V gene is TRBV5-1, the J gene TRBJ2-1, with TRBD2 matching 9 bases. Germline V lookup: CDR1 SGHRS, CDR2 YFSETQ. V lost 0 bases, J lost 4 bases, and 11 bases stayed unmatched. There are 18 residues in the CDR3. CDR3 amino acids: CASSLVAGGSHQYNEQFF. The CDR3 DNA sequence: TGCGCCAGCAGCTTGGTTGCGGGGGGGTCTCACCAATACAATGAGCAGTTCTTC.

The chain recombines TRBV18 with TRBJ1-2; 10 bases match TRBD1. Trimming took 4 bases from V and 7 from J; bases not matched to a gene: 9. CDR3 length: 15 residues. In germline, CDR1 is KGHSH, CDR2 LQKENI. The CDR3 sequence is CASSQSGTGATGYTF. The CDR3, as DNA: TGTGCCAGCTCACAATCCGGGACAGGGGCAACTGGCTACACCTTC.

This chain joins TRBV11-3 and TRBJ1-1; D remains unclear. The CDR3 spans 14 residues. The germline CDR1 and CDR2 sequences are SGHNT and YENEEA. Trimming removed 2 bases at V and 0 bases at J, with 7 bases between. The CDR3 DNA is TGTGCCAGCAGCTTACGTCAGATGAACACTGAAGCTTTCTTT. It codes for CASSLRQMNTEAFF.

The chain couples TRBV4-1 to TRBJ2-3, with a tentative D call TRBD1 (5 bases). From germline, CDR1 is MGHRA and CDR2 YSYEKL. The CDR3 length is 15 residues. The germline V and J ends were trimmed by 4 bases and 0 bases, with 11 bases remaining between them. This chain's CDR3 is CASSRQGSSTDTQYF. CDR3 sequence (DNA): TGCGCCAGCAGCCGGCAGGGATCTAGCACAGATACGCAGTATTTT.